This T cell receptor beta chain was retrieved from a study of cytomegalovirus exposure and HLA in healthy donors. V lost 5 bases, J lost 4 bases, and 15 bases lay in between. Germline V lookup: CDR1 GTSNPN, CDR2 SVGIG (reference sequence). The CDR3 has 14 amino acids. As for this clone: Its antigen is not identified.

PCR employed 60 Vbeta and 13 Jbeta primers. The method was immunoSEQ multiplex PCR; TCRdb's version includes in-frame clones alone and lacks a portion of them. The repertoire holds 65,000 to 85,000 clones, with almost 80% as singletons. Study-level results: In terms of immune exposure information, only CMV serostatus was available. Later analysis identified several of the most significant clusters that appeared linked to common viral pathogens. The classifier was said to identify cytomegalovirus status with high specificity and sensitivity.

Healthy bone marrow donors made up the donor group. Sequencing was done on a sample of PBMCs. The TCR comes from a woman aged 40-49 years in good health and CMV-seropositive. J is TRBJ2-1 and V is TRBV30, with D tentatively TRBD2 (6 bases). The CDR3: CAWAGTLEYNEQFF. The CDR3 bases are TGTGCCTGGGCTGGGACTCTCGAATACAATGAGCAGTTCTTC.